A selection of T cell receptor beta chains follows, all from one sample in a study of early T cells in non-severe SARS-CoV-2 infection. Via MiXCR, TCRdb re-called the 5' RACE reads, giving one row per CDR3 protein. The table has 25,000 to 35,000 distinct CDR3 sequences, around 7% seen once. The sequenced sample consisted of whole blood. These receptors originate from an adult who was a healthcare worker with PCR-confirmed SARS-CoV-2 infection or an uninfected control (not recorded which). The CDR3 runs from the conserved cysteine through the conserved F or W. The D gene is left open where the match is weak. Where a row states a size, it is once, few, many or the class of an expanded clone; other rows omit it.

clone_size | j_call | v_call | d_call | cdr3_aa | cdr3_nt
many | TRBJ1-2 | TRBV6-1 | TRBD1 | CASSEFGTGYGYTF | TGTGCCAGCAGTGAATTTGGGACAGGCTATGGCTACACCTTC
few | TRBJ2-2 | TRBV5-5 | . | CASIPGRGYTGELFF | TGTGCCAGCATCCCGGGACGGGGATACACCGGGGAGCTGTTTTTT
many | TRBJ2-7 | TRBV24-1 | TRBD1 | CATSDSGQGPYEQYF | TGTGCCACCAGTGATTCCGGACAGGGACCCTACGAGCAGTACTTC
few | TRBJ2-5 | TRBV5-4 | TRBD2 | CASSSTSAETQYF | TGTGCCAGCAGCTCAACTAGCGCTGAGACCCAGTACTTC
. | TRBJ1-5 | TRBV19 | . | CASSITAGKFNQPQHF | TGTGCCAGTAGTATAACGGCAGGGAAATTCAATCAGCCCCAGCATTTT
many | TRBJ1-2 | TRBV4-1 | TRBD1 | CASSRQGIYGYTF | TGCGCCAGCAGCAGACAGGGAATATATGGCTACACCTTC
many | TRBJ2-1 | TRBV9 | . | CASSAGGGNAYNEQFF | TGTGCCAGCAGCGCGGGTGGGGGGAACGCCTACAATGAGCAGTTCTTC
many | TRBJ2-1 | TRBV14 | . | CASSPVVPGASYNEQFF | TGTGCCAGCAGCCCCGTAGTGCCAGGGGCGTCCTACAATGAGCAGTTCTTC
many | TRBJ1-1 | TRBV2 | . | CASTGNTEAFF | TGTGCCAGCACGGGGAACACTGAAGCTTTCTTT
. | TRBJ2-6 | TRBV14 | . | CASSRTNAANVLTF | TGTGCCAGCAGCCGAACGAATGCGGCCAACGTCCTGACTTTC
many | TRBJ1-3 | TRBV30 | . | CASTGESGNTIYF | TGTGCCTCTACTGGGGAATCAGGAAACACCATATATTTT
many | TRBJ2-1 | TRBV9 | . | CASSVLGVRRNEQFF | TGTGCCAGCAGCGTACTAGGGGTTCGTCGCAATGAGCAGTTCTTC
many | TRBJ1-3 | TRBV7-2 | . | CASSLGGQGIAGNTIYF | TGTGCCAGCAGCTTAGGGGGCCAGGGTATCGCTGGAAACACCATATATTTT
. | TRBJ1-6 | TRBV6-6 | TRBD1 | CASRGQSSYNSPLHF | TGTGCCAGCAGGGGACAGTCCTCCTATAATTCACCCCTCCACTTT
many | TRBJ2-1 | TRBV6-6 | . | CASRPRERSSYNEQFF | TGTGCCAGCAGACCGAGGGAGCGGAGCTCCTACAATGAGCAGTTCTTC
many | TRBJ2-7 | TRBV27 | . | CASSLARGQPYEQYF | TGTGCCAGCAGTCTCGCGCGGGGACAGCCCTACGAGCAGTACTTC
medium-sized | TRBJ1-6 | TRBV20-1 | . | CSARGRDNSPLHF | TGCAGTGCTAGGGGCAGGGATAATTCACCCCTCCACTTT
. | TRBJ2-3 | TRBV18 | . | CASSPPVFTDTQYF | TGTGCCAGCTCACCACCGGTGTTCACAGATACGCAGTATTTT
many | TRBJ2-1 | TRBV6-5 | . | CASSYSRSGASYNEQFF | TGTGCCAGCAGTTACTCGAGATCGGGGGCCTCCTACAATGAGCAGTTCTTC
. | TRBJ2-5 | TRBV24-1 | TRBD2 | CATSRSTSGQETQYF | TGTGCCACCAGTCGAAGCACTAGCGGCCAAGAGACCCAGTACTTC
. | TRBJ2-7 | TRBV28 | TRBD1 | CASSSGTVIYEQYF | TGTGCCAGCAGTTCCGGGACAGTGATCTACGAGCAGTACTTC
many | TRBJ1-5 | TRBV19 | TRBD1 | CASNIGQGVQPQHF | TGTGCCAGTAACATTGGGCAGGGGGTCCAGCCCCAGCATTTT
many | TRBJ2-2 | TRBV2 | . | CASSVHQNTGELFF | TGTGCCAGCAGTGTCCATCAGAACACCGGGGAGCTGTTTTTT
. | TRBJ2-2 | TRBV19 | TRBD1 | CASKTTGAGTGELFF | TGTGCCAGTAAAACGACAGGGGCAGGCACCGGGGAGCTGTTTTTT
many | TRBJ1-1 | TRBV24-1 | . | CATSDVLTGPPEAFF | TGTGCCACCAGTGATGTCCTGACAGGACCACCTGAAGCTTTCTTT
many | TRBJ2-7 | TRBV10-2 | TRBD2 | CASSGVTSGSHEQYF | TGCGCCAGCAGTGGTGTCACTAGCGGGAGCCACGAGCAGTACTTC
many | TRBJ2-7 | TRBV7-9 | . | CASSPGRTLSYEQYF | TGTGCCAGCAGCCCAGGACGGACTCTCTCCTACGAGCAGTACTTC
. | TRBJ2-1 | TRBV7-9 | . | CASSLADSSYNEQFF | TGTGCCAGCAGCCTGGCGGACAGCTCCTACAATGAGCAGTTCTTC
. | TRBJ2-1 | TRBV12-3/TRBV12-4 | . | CASSSGGSQTNEQFF | TGTGCCAGCAGTTCTGGAGGCTCCCAAACGAATGAGCAGTTCTTC
many | TRBJ1-5 | TRBV12-3/TRBV12-4 | . | CASSLGWGANQPQHF | TGTGCCAGCAGTTTAGGATGGGGCGCCAATCAGCCCCAGCATTTT
. | TRBJ2-5 | TRBV11-2 | . | CASSLGRVYQETQYF | TGTGCCAGCAGCTTAGGGAGAGTTTACCAAGAGACCCAGTACTTC
many | TRBJ1-1 | TRBV27 | . | CASQTTGSEAFF | TGTGCCAGCCAAACCACAGGCAGTGAAGCTTTCTTT
many | TRBJ2-1 | TRBV7-2 | TRBD1 | CASSRDRGTNEQFF | TGTGCCAGCAGCCGCGACAGGGGCACGAATGAGCAGTTCTTC
many | TRBJ2-3 | TRBV19 | TRBD2 | CASSPATSGRGTDTQYF | TGTGCCAGTAGCCCTGCGACTAGCGGGAGAGGTACAGATACGCAGTATTTT
many | TRBJ1-1 | TRBV20-1 | . | CSAGVRRTLTEAFF | TGCAGTGCTGGGGTGAGGAGGACCCTAACTGAAGCTTTCTTT
many | TRBJ2-5 | TRBV7-8 | TRBD2 | CASSLKGRAETQYF | TGTGCCAGCAGCTTAAAGGGGAGGGCAGAGACCCAGTACTTC
many | TRBJ1-6 | TRBV30 | . | CAWTAGRNSPLHF | TGTGCCTGGACCGCGGGGAGGAATTCACCCCTCCACTTT
many | TRBJ1-1 | TRBV1 | . | CTSSHPTEGGMNTEAFF | TGCACCAGCAGCCACCCGACGGAGGGCGGAATGAACACTGAAGCTTTCTTT
. | TRBJ1-2 | TRBV30 | . | CAWRQFRNYGYTF | TGTGCCTGGAGACAGTTTCGGAACTATGGCTACACCTTC
many | TRBJ2-3 | TRBV9 | . | CASSVGGGYTQYF | TGTGCCAGCAGCGTAGGAGGGGGATATACGCAGTATTTT
many | TRBJ1-1 | TRBV5-1 | . | CASSPDWNTEAFF | TGCGCCAGCAGCCCCGACTGGAACACTGAAGCTTTCTTT
many | TRBJ2-5 | TRBV7-2 | TRBD2 | CASSLYGTSVETQYF | TGTGCCAGCAGCTTATATGGGACTAGCGTTGAGACCCAGTACTTC
many | TRBJ2-5 | TRBV7-9 | . | CASSLAGRPTPETQYF | TGTGCCAGCAGCTTAGCGGGCAGACCGACTCCGGAGACCCAGTACTTC
. | TRBJ1-5 | TRBV28 | TRBD1 | CASSLSTGVGQPQHF | TGTGCCAGCAGTTTGTCGACAGGGGTAGGTCAGCCCCAGCATTTT
many | TRBJ2-7 | TRBV18 | . | CASSPGSSYEQYF | TGTGCCAGCTCACCAGGGTCGTCCTACGAGCAGTACTTC
many | TRBJ1-2 | TRBV7-2 | . | CASSLVLGNYGYTF | TGTGCCAGCAGCTTAGTGTTAGGCAACTATGGCTACACCTTC
. | TRBJ1-1 | TRBV6-1 | . | CASSEATFGLEAFF | TGTGCCAGCAGTGAAGCGACCTTCGGACTAGAGGCTTTCTTT
many | TRBJ1-2 | TRBV12-5 | . | CASAPPTGGYTF | TGTGCTAGTGCCCCGCCGACGGGGGGCTACACCTTC
many | TRBJ1-5 | TRBV30 | . | CAWSVLGGGNQPQHF | TGTGCCTGGAGTGTACTGGGGGGTGGGAATCAGCCCCAGCATTTT
many | TRBJ2-2 | TRBV7-2 | . | CASSSPTGAGSDTGELFF | TGTGCCAGCAGCTCCCCCACTGGGGCGGGATCGGACACCGGGGAGCTGTTTTTT
. | TRBJ2-5 | TRBV6-2/TRBV6-3 | . | CASSYGGRAETQYF | TGTGCCAGCAGTTACGGAGGACGGGCGGAGACCCAGTACTTC
many | TRBJ2-3 | TRBV20-1 | TRBD2 | CSALPGLAKYTQYF | TGCAGTGCTCTCCCGGGACTAGCGAAATATACGCAGTATTTT
many | TRBJ2-1 | TRBV19 | TRBD1 | CASSIGDRGYNEQFF | TGTGCCAGTAGTATAGGGGACAGGGGCTACAATGAGCAGTTCTTC
. | TRBJ2-7 | TRBV7-9 | TRBD1 | CASSFQGAYEQYF | TGTGCCAGCAGCTTCCAGGGGGCCTACGAGCAGTACTTC
many | TRBJ1-2 | TRBV7-9 | TRBD1 | CASSLGTGDNYGYTF | TGTGCCAGCAGCCTTGGGACAGGGGACAACTATGGCTACACCTTC
many | TRBJ2-5 | TRBV27 | . | CASSPSSTGRETQYF | TGTGCCAGCAGTCCCTCCTCGACAGGGAGGGAGACCCAGTACTTC
many | TRBJ1-2 | TRBV7-9 | . | CASSPGRSDVTF | TGTGCCAGCAGCCCAGGACGGTCCGACGTCACCTTC
many | TRBJ2-7 | TRBV12-5 | TRBD1 | CASGQGAVSYEQYF | TGTGCTAGTGGGCAGGGGGCGGTGTCCTACGAGCAGTACTTC
. | TRBJ2-5 | TRBV12-3/TRBV12-4 | . | CASSLRGAETQYF | TGTGCCAGCAGTCTTAGGGGAGCAGAGACCCAGTACTTC
many | TRBJ2-1 | TRBV6-6 | . | CASSFQEAHGFF | TGTGCCAGCAGTTTTCAGGAGGCCCATGGGTTCTTC